What follows are 23 T cell receptor beta chains derived from one specimen sequenced in a study of beta chain features in type 1 diabetes (dated by TCRdb to 2016 to 2019). The library was built by means of the immunoSEQ multiplex PCR assay. The entire amount of isolated RNA was reverse transcribed using the High Capacity cDNA Reverse Transcription Kit, so the sequenced TCRB transcripts were expressed ones. TCRdb carries this immuneACCESS record with in-frame sequences only. Its versions omit some clonotypes, under half of them owing to an unresolved V gene in the studies checked, with the rest unexplained. For this sample the table gives 140,000 to 150,000 clones, of which about 44% were detected only once. Under 0.45% of the sample comes from the top ten. The sequenced sample was Tregs from blood. The cell subset or site label for this specimen denotes: regulatory CD4+ T cells. The receptor set was obtained from a man younger than 35 in good health.

The V and J genes are TRBV11-2 and TRBJ2-3; TRBD2 matches at 10 bases. V trimming: 5 bases; J trimming: 1 base; junction bases outside the gene matches: 3. The CDR3 consists of 15 residues. Germline assignment: CDR1 SGHAT and CDR2 FQNNGV. The CDR3 loop reads CASSPSGRGTDTQYF. CDR3 in DNA: TGTGCCAGCAGCCCTAGCGGGAGAGGCACAGATACGCAGTATTTT.

The V gene is TRBV7-8, the J gene TRBJ2-5, with 7 bases matching TRBD1. V was pared by 5 bases and J by 9 bases, with 12 bases of the junction left unmatched. CDR3 size: 14 residues. In germline, CDR1 is SGHVS, CDR2 FQNEAQ. The CDR3 here is CASSRQGLREAQYF. Here the CDR3 DNA reads TGTGCCAGCAGCAGACAGGGTCTGCGTGAGGCCCAGTACTTC.

This sequence joins TRBV5-1 and TRBJ2-3; tentative D call: TRBD1 (5 bases). This CDR3 is built from 14 residues. CDR1 and CDR2 from the germline V gene are SGHRS and YFSETQ. The V and J ends lost 3 bases and 2 bases respectively, with 10 bases between them. CDR3 amino acids: CASSWRQFTDTQYF. CDR3 nucleotide sequence: TGCGCCAGCAGCTGGAGACAGTTCACAGATACGCAGTATTTT.

V usage is TRBV4-2 and J usage is TRBJ2-1; 8 bases map to TRBD2. The J segment lost 0 bases and the V segment lost 1 base, leaving 5 bases of the junction unmatched. The CDR3 runs 17 residues. Germline V gene lookup returns CDR1 LGHNA and CDR2 YNFKEQ. For the CDR3, the DNA is TGTGCCAGCAGCCAAGCCAGCGGGAGTGACTCCTACAATGAGCAGTTCTTC. Its translation: CASSQASGSDSYNEQFF.

The chain uses TRBV29-1 and TRBJ2-3, with no clear D. The CDR3 runs 12 residues. Trimming removed 3 bases at V and 0 bases at J, with 4 bases between. Germline V gene sequence: CDR1 SQVTM, CDR2 ANQGSEA. CDR3 residues: CSVDISTDTQYF. The CDR3, as DNA: TGCAGCGTTGATATAAGCACAGATACGCAGTATTTT.

V is TRBV5-4 and J is TRBJ2-5; 8 bases are shared with TRBD2. The assigned J gene may be wrong: the sequence end matches TRBJ2-7 better. This CDR3 is 15 amino acids long. The germline V gene has CDR1 SGHNT and CDR2 YYREEE (reference sequence). The CDR3 loop is CASSLGGAGAYEQYF. The CDR3 DNA reads as TGTGCCAGCAGCCTAGGCGGAGCGGGGGCCTACGAGCAGTACTTC.

This clone has a handful of counts. The rearrangement joins TRBV27 to TRBJ1-1, with D possibly TRBD1 on 5 matching bases. This CDR3 has 12 amino acids. The germline V gene has CDR1 MNHEY and CDR2 SMNVEV (reference sequence). The V and J ends lost 3 bases and 11 bases respectively, with 13 bases between them. CDR3 DNA sequence: TGTGCCAGCAGTTTTCCAGGGTCCTCTGCTTTCTTT. It specifies CASSFPGSSAFF.

The rearrangement joins TRBV19 to TRBJ2-4, with a tentative D call TRBD1 (6 bases). V was cut by 5 bases and J by 5 bases, with 10 bases left in between. This CDR3 is 13 amino acids long. Germline V CDR1 and CDR2: LNHDA, SQIVND (reference sequence). CDR3 DNA: TGTGCCAGTAGTGCAGGGGATCAAAACATTCAGTACTTC. Translated, it gives CASSAGDQNIQYF. The entire variable domain, with the rest obtained from reference TRBV19 and TRBJ2-4, is as follows: DGGITQSPKYLFRKEGQNVTLSCEQNLNHDAMYWYRQDPGQGLRLIYYSQIVNDFQKGDIAEGYSVSREKKESFPLTVTSAQKNPTAFYLCASSAGDQNIQYFGAGTRLSVL.

Only a few counts were recorded for this clone. This sample includes further DNA sequences coding for the same CDR3. V gene TRBV7-2 combines with J gene TRBJ2-2; 7 nucleotides align to TRBD2. Germline CDR1 reads SGHTA; CDR2 reads FQGNSA. V lost 1 base, J lost 4 bases, and 0 bases stayed unmatched. The CDR3 spans 14 residues. CDR3 bases: TGTGCCAGCAGCTTAGGGGGGGGCACCGGGGAGCTGTTTTTT. Residues: CASSLGGGTGELFF.

This clone has just one count. J is TRBJ2-7 and V is TRBV13; D is unclear. Per germline, CDR1 PRHDT and CDR2 FYEKMQ (reference sequence). The length of the CDR3 is 12 residues. The V end lost 5 bases, the J end lost 2 bases, and 7 bases lay between the germline ends. CDR3 loop: CASSLLTYEQYF. For the CDR3, the DNA is TGTGCCAGCAGCCTCCTAACCTACGAGCAGTACTTC.

This clone was seen only a few times. This chain uses TRBV30 with TRBJ2-6; D is unresolved. The germline gives CDR1 GTSNPN, CDR2 SVGIG (reference sequence). The V gene lost 7 bases and the J gene lost 0 bases, with 10 bases spanning the gap. The CDR3 has 14 amino acids. CDR3 in amino acids: CASTIGSGANVLTF. CDR3 bases: TGTGCCTCGACAATAGGCTCTGGGGCCAACGTCCTGACTTTC.

V usage is TRBV7-2 and J usage is TRBJ1-2; TRBD1 agrees at 8 bases. V shed 0 bases, J shed 7 bases, and the junction held 10 bases outside the gene matches. The CDR3 has 16 residues. CDR1 is SGHTA, CDR2 FQGNSA, per germline. The CDR3 region is CASSLALSQGASGYTF. CDR3 nucleotide sequence: TGTGCCAGCAGCTTAGCGCTAAGCCAGGGGGCAAGTGGCTACACCTTC.

The sample holds a few counts of this clone. J is TRBJ2-2 and V is TRBV28; 9 nucleotides line up with TRBD1. Germline lookup yields CDR1 MDHEN and CDR2 SYDVKM. CDR3 length: 16 amino acids. Trimming took 4 bases from V and 7 from J; bases not matched to a gene: 10. CDR3: CASSSPGQGMVGELFF. CDR3 nucleotide sequence: TGTGCCAGCAGTTCGCCGGGACAGGGTATGGTCGGGGAGCTGTTTTTT.

This clone was seen a few times. The chain couples TRBV6-5 to TRBJ2-7; 7 bases are shared with TRBD2. Germline assignment: CDR1 MNHEY and CDR2 SVGAGI. The length of the CDR3 is 15 residues. V trimming: 1 base; J trimming: 3 bases; junction bases outside the gene matches: 6. The CDR3 sequence: CASSYWVGGLYEQYF. The CDR3 DNA follows: TGTGCCAGCAGTTACTGGGTGGGAGGGCTCTACGAGCAGTACTTC.

V and J are TRBV7-9 and TRBJ1-2, with 7 bases fitting TRBD1. CDR1 is SEHNR, CDR2 FQNEAQ, per germline (reference sequence). This CDR3 has 12 amino acids. The V segment lost 5 bases and the J segment 4 bases; nucleotides outside the gene matches: 1. The CDR3 DNA sequence: TGTGCCAGCAGCCGACAGGGCTATGGCTACACCTTC. Amino acid sequence: CASSRQGYGYTF.

The chain has TRBV10-3 and TRBJ2-1, with 8 bases aligning to TRBD1. After removal of 3 bases from V and 1 base from J, the junction contained 5 bases not matched to a gene. CDR3 length: 16 amino acids. Germline V lookup: CDR1 ENHRY, CDR2 SYGVKD. CDR3 region: CAISDQGARSYNEQFF. CDR3 bases: TGTGCCATCAGTGACCAGGGGGCGCGGTCCTACAATGAGCAGTTCTTC.

This clone turned up a few times. This chain links TRBV27 with TRBJ2-1; 8 nucleotides align to TRBD2. With V trimmed by 2 bases and J by 8 bases, 8 bases remained unmatched. CDR1 MNHEY and CDR2 SMNVEV come from the germline V gene (reference sequence). There are 15 residues in the CDR3. CDR3 protein: CASSLTGRALYEQFF. The CDR3 DNA is TGTGCCAGCAGTTTAACCGGGAGGGCCCTCTATGAGCAGTTCTTC.

This clone was detected only a few times. The chain has TRBV10-2 and TRBJ2-5; a weak D match, TRBD2 (7 bases). Trimming cost V 6 bases and J 2 bases, with 13 bases left between them. In germline, CDR1 is WSHSY, CDR2 SAAADI. The CDR3 covers 14 residues. As DNA, the CDR3 is TGCGCCAGCAGCCAGGGGAGGGGGCAAGAGACCCAGTACTTC. This sequence encodes CASSQGRGQETQYF.

The V call is TRBV4-1, the J call TRBJ1-1, with D perhaps TRBD1 (5 bases). CDR3 size: 16 residues. Germline assignment: CDR1 MGHRA and CDR2 YSYEKL. V shed 3 bases and J shed 6 bases, with 20 bases lying between them. In nucleotides, the CDR3 is TGCGCCAGCAGCCAGGGAGCGGGGGGGGGAAGCCCTGAAGCTTTCTTT. Its translation is CASSQGAGGGSPEAFF.

V usage is TRBV15 and J usage is TRBJ2-1; 10 nucleotides align to TRBD2. V dropped 4 bases and J dropped 9; count of bases not matched to a gene: 9. The CDR3 has 15 residues. CDR1 and CDR2 (germline): LNHNV, YYDKDF (reference sequence). The DNA for the CDR3 is TGTGCCACCAGCACCATAGCGGGGGGAGTGAGTGAGCAGTTCTTC. This gives the protein CATSTIAGGVSEQFF.

The V gene is TRBV28, the J gene TRBJ2-5; 8 positions match TRBD2. Germline CDR1 MDHEN, CDR2 SYDVKM. After removal of 6 bases from V and 5 bases from J, the junction contained 11 bases not matched to a gene. This CDR3 has 15 residues. Written as DNA, the CDR3 is TGTGCCAGCAGCCCTCCCCGACGGGGGGGGGAGACCCAGTACTTC. This encodes CASSPPRRGGETQYF.

This chain uses TRBV9 with TRBJ2-2, with a weak D call TRBD1 (6 bases). This CDR3 is 17 amino acids long. Germline values: CDR1 SGDLS, CDR2 YYNGEE. V was cut by 0 bases and J by 4 bases, with 16 bases left in between. CDR3 nucleotides: TGTGCCAGCAGCGTAGCCTCTAACCGCAGGGGCACCGGGGAGCTGTTTTTT. This gives the protein CASSVASNRRGTGELFF. Full variable domain (outside the CDR3, taken from reference TRBV9 and TRBJ2-2): DSGVTQTPKHLITATGQRVTLRCSPRSGDLSVYWYQQSLDQGLQFLIQYYNGEERAKGNILERFSAQQFPDLHSELNLSSLELGDSALYFCASSVASNRRGTGELFFGEGSRLTVL.

The table lists this clone with a few counts. The chain has TRBV19 and TRBJ1-4, with D uncertain. V was pared by 4 bases and J by 6 bases, with 6 bases between. This CDR3 is built from 12 residues. CDR1 and CDR2 from the germline V gene are LNHDA and SQIVND (reference sequence). CDR3 region: CASSTVYEKLFF. CDR3 sequence (DNA): TGTGCCAGTAGTACCGTCTATGAAAAACTGTTTTTT.